Listed below are T cell receptor beta chains from one sample, sequenced in a study of beta chain features in type 1 diabetes. Here immunoSEQ multiplex PCR was the method, and the copy in TCRdb shows in-frame clones only, minus some. This sample yields 250,000 or so clones, of which 27% are seen a single time; 3.5% to 4% belongs to the top ten. Sequencing used central memory CD4+ T cells from blood. Receptors were obtained from a man younger than 45 in good health. CDR3s include the opening cysteine and the closing phenylalanine or tryptophan. The D gene is left open where the match is weak. The size entry is marked missing in some rows and otherwise reads once, few, many or a size class.

TRBV30	NA	NA	TRBJ1-2	CAYTRANYGYTF	TGTGCCTACACAAGAGCTAACTATGGCTACACCTTC
TRBV10-3	many	NA	TRBJ2-3	CAIRGGPEATDTQYF	TGTGCCATCAGAGGGGGACCAGAAGCCACAGATACGCAGTATTTT
TRBV29-1	few	TRBD2	TRBJ2-3	CSVRLAGVGDTQYF	TGCAGCGTTCGACTAGCGGGAGTTGGGGATACGCAGTATTTT
TRBV18	few	NA	TRBJ2-3	CASLPSQSTDTQYF	TGTGCCAGCCTGCCGTCGCAATCAACAGATACGCAGTATTTT
TRBV4-3	NA	NA	TRBJ2-3	CASSQDLGRGTTQYF	TGCGCCAGCAGCCAAGACTTAGGGCGAGGAACTACGCAGTATTTT
TRBV10-3	NA	NA	TRBJ1-6	CAISEAAYNSPLHF	TGTGCCATCAGCGAAGCAGCTTATAATTCACCCCTCCACTTT
TRBV5-6	few	TRBD1	TRBJ2-7	CASSLPGQEYEQYF	TGTGCCAGCAGCTTGCCGGGACAGGAGTACGAGCAGTACTTC
TRBV7-2	NA	TRBD2	TRBJ2-3	CASSTPQTLALMNF	TGTGCCAGCAGCACCCCGCAAACACTAGCGCTAATGAATTTT
TRBV9	NA	TRBD2	TRBJ2-5	CASSVSGNHQETQYF	TGTGCCAGCAGCGTTAGCGGGAATCACCAAGAGACCCAGTACTTC
TRBV7-2	few	NA	TRBJ2-4	CASSLAPGVNIQYF	TGTGCCAGCAGCTTAGCGCCGGGGGTAAACATTCAGTACTTC
TRBV27	few	NA	TRBJ2-2	CASSPDSRGELFF	TGTGCCAGCAGTCCGGATTCGCGCGGGGAGCTGTTTTTT
TRBV18	NA	TRBD1	TRBJ2-7	CASSPGQMNEQYF	TGTGCCAGCTCACCGGGACAGATGAACGAGCAGTACTTC
TRBV9	NA	TRBD2	TRBJ2-1	CASSVVSGTYNEQFF	TGTGCCAGCAGCGTAGTTAGCGGGACCTACAATGAGCAGTTCTTC
TRBV29-1	NA	TRBD1	TRBJ1-1	CSGDRGAEAFF	TGCAGCGGGGACAGGGGAGCTGAAGCTTTCTTT
TRBV30	few	TRBD1	TRBJ2-7	CAWTRDRGNEQYF	TGTGCCTGGACCAGGGACAGGGGGAACGAGCAGTACTTC
TRBV7-6	NA	NA	TRBJ2-7	CASSSNYGPYEQYF	TGTGCCAGCAGCTCGAACTACGGGCCCTACGAGCAGTACTTC
TRBV23-1	few	TRBD2	TRBJ2-7	CASSHWGGVLSEQYF	TGCGCCAGCAGTCATTGGGGAGGGGTGCTGTCCGAGCAGTACTTC
TRBV7-6	NA	NA	TRBJ2-4	CASSLGGTKNIQYF	TGTGCCAGCAGCTTGGGGGGTACCAAAAACATTCAGTACTTC
TRBV7-9	few	TRBD2	TRBJ2-3	CASSLTSAHDTQYF	TGTGCCAGCAGCCTGACTAGCGCCCATGATACGCAGTATTTT
TRBV30	few	NA	TRBJ2-5	CAWSAGGTQETQYF	TGTGCCTGGAGTGCTGGCGGGACTCAAGAGACCCAGTACTTC
TRBV7-9	NA	TRBD1	TRBJ2-2	CASSTRQGVGTGELFF	TGTGCCAGCAGCACCCGACAGGGTGTTGGGACCGGGGAGCTGTTTTTT
TRBV11-2	NA	TRBD2	TRBJ2-1	CASSLEGGRALEQFF	TGTGCCAGCAGCTTAGAGGGCGGGAGGGCCCTTGAGCAGTTCTTC
TRBV5-1	NA	NA	TRBJ1-1	CASSSGSRTEAFF	TGCGCCAGCAGCTCGGGGAGCCGAACTGAAGCTTTCTTT
TRBV29-1	few	NA	TRBJ2-1	CSARRSSADGEQFF	TGCAGCGCCCGTAGGTCATCGGCCGATGGCGAGCAGTTCTTC
TRBV28	few	TRBD1	TRBJ1-2	CASSPWTGGSYGYTF	TGTGCCAGCAGTCCTTGGACAGGGGGTTCCTATGGCTACACCTTC
TRBV7-2	many	TRBD2	TRBJ2-1	CASSASGEQFF	TGTGCCAGCAGCGCTAGCGGTGAGCAGTTCTTC
TRBV5-1	once	TRBD2	TRBJ2-5	CASSPGLGGQETQYF	TGCGCCAGCAGCCCCGGACTAGGCGGCCAAGAGACCCAGTACTTC
TRBV7-6	many	TRBD2	TRBJ2-1	CASSLTSGRVNYNEQFF	TGTGCCAGCAGCCTGACTAGCGGGAGGGTTAATTACAATGAGCAGTTCTTC
TRBV29-1	few	TRBD2	TRBJ2-5	CSVEGGLVTGGTQYF	TGCAGCGTTGAAGGGGGACTAGTGACCGGGGGGACCCAGTACTTC
TRBV7-9	few	TRBD2	TRBJ2-7	CASSSHGAGGHEQYF	TGTGCCAGCAGCTCTCACGGAGCGGGAGGGCACGAGCAGTACTTC
TRBV20-1	NA	NA	TRBJ1-1	CSARQLREAFF	TGCAGTGCTAGACAGTTAAGGGAAGCTTTCTTT
TRBV10-3	NA	TRBD1	TRBJ1-5	CAISDRRQGNLSASAQHF	TGTGCCATCAGTGACAGACGACAGGGTAATTTGTCAGCTTCGGCCCAGCATTTT
TRBV4-2	NA	NA	TRBJ2-2	CASSLGEGNTGELFF	TGTGCCAGCAGTCTCGGCGAGGGAAACACCGGGGAGCTGTTTTTT
TRBV9	NA	NA	TRBJ1-6	CASSPGARNSPLHF	TGTGCCAGCAGCCCGGGGGCAAGAAATTCACCCCTCCACTTT
TRBV5-1	NA	TRBD1	TRBJ2-5	CASSFDRAGETQYF	TGCGCCAGCAGCTTTGACAGGGCCGGGGAGACCCAGTACTTC
TRBV4-3	NA	NA	TRBJ2-3	CASSRAAPGSGVADTQYF	TGCGCCAGCAGCCGCGCTGCACCGGGCTCAGGGGTCGCAGATACGCAGTATTTT
TRBV6-1	NA	NA	TRBJ2-5	CASSEALGVGWTANQETQYF	TGTGCCAGCAGTGAAGCTCTCGGGGTTGGTTGGACAGCAAACCAAGAGACCCAGTACTTC
TRBV5-6	NA	NA	TRBJ2-3	CASSLDRTDTQYF	TGTGCCAGCAGCTTGGACAGAACAGATACGCAGTATTTT
TRBV7-2	NA	TRBD1	TRBJ2-4	CASSSDRGYIQYF	TGTGCCAGCAGCTCGGACAGGGGCTACATTCAGTACTTC
TRBV27	NA	NA	TRBJ2-7	CASSFTMTNFYEQYF	TGTGCCAGCAGTTTTACTATGACAAACTTCTACGAGCAGTACTTC
TRBV7-2	NA	NA	TRBJ2-3	CASSVKGIDTQYF	TGTGCCAGCAGCGTTAAGGGTATAGATACGCAGTATTTT
TRBV29-1	many	NA	TRBJ2-3	CSVFEGGTDTQYF	TGCAGCGTTTTTGAGGGAGGAACAGATACGCAGTATTTT
TRBV29-1	NA	NA	TRBJ2-1	CSVEGALAYNEQFF	TGCAGCGTCGAGGGAGCGTTAGCCTACAATGAGCAGTTCTTC
TRBV27	NA	NA	TRBJ2-5	CASSSPPGATSRETQYF	TGTGCCAGCAGTTCCCCGCCGGGAGCCACCTCTCGGGAGACCCAGTACTTC
TRBV27	NA	TRBD2	TRBJ2-1	CASAASGRTAEQFF	TGTGCCAGCGCTGCTAGCGGGAGGACCGCTGAGCAGTTCTTC
TRBV11-2	few	NA	TRBJ2-2	CASSSRTVTGELFF	TGTGCCAGCAGCTCAAGGACTGTCACCGGGGAGCTGTTTTTT
TRBV4-2	many	NA	TRBJ2-1	CASSQDSGRQFF	TGTGCCAGCAGCCAAGATTCCGGACGGCAGTTCTTC
TRBV11-2	NA	NA	TRBJ2-2	CASSLAGFTGELFF	TGTGCCAGCAGCTTAGCCGGATTCACCGGGGAGCTGTTTTTT
TRBV29-1	NA	NA	TRBJ1-4	CSVVDSYNEKLFF	TGCAGCGTTGTGGACAGTTATAATGAAAAACTGTTTTTT
TRBV28	few	NA	TRBJ2-7	CASSFSLLSSYEQYF	TGTGCCAGCAGTTTCAGTCTCTTGAGCTCCTACGAGCAGTACTTC
TRBV5-6	NA	TRBD1	TRBJ2-3	CASSLARGGWADTQYF	TGTGCCAGCAGCTTGGCCAGAGGGGGCTGGGCAGATACGCAGTATTTT
TRBV15	NA	NA	TRBJ2-4	CATSRAEGGNIQYF	TGTGCCACCAGCAGAGCGGAAGGAGGGAACATTCAGTACTTC
TRBV28	once	NA	TRBJ2-3	CASSLTAGTDTQYF	TGTGCCAGCAGTTTAACAGCGGGCACAGATACGCAGTATTTT
TRBV5-1	NA	NA	TRBJ2-1	CASSLMDPLQNEQFF	TGCGCCAGCAGCCTAATGGACCCCCTGCAGAATGAGCAGTTCTTC
TRBV11-2	few	NA	TRBJ1-5	CASSLVTVNQPQHF	TGTGCCAGCAGCTTAGTAACCGTAAATCAGCCCCAGCATTTT
TRBV2	NA	TRBD2	TRBJ2-1	CASRVTSGNYNEQFF	TGTGCCAGCAGGGTGACTAGCGGGAATTACAATGAGCAGTTCTTC
TRBV11-2	NA	NA	TRBJ2-3	CASSFEARSSHTDTQYF	TGTGCCAGCAGCTTTGAGGCCCGAAGTAGCCACACAGATACGCAGTATTTT
TRBV6-5	NA	TRBD1	TRBJ2-7	CACGTGALEQYF	TGTGCCTGCGGGACAGGGGCCCTCGAGCAGTACTTC
TRBV11-2	NA	NA	TRBJ1-5	CASSLVWSDKGPQHF	TGTGCCAGCAGCTTAGTATGGAGCGACAAGGGGCCCCAGCATTTT